This TCR beta chain was retrieved from a study of blood T cell repertoires in COVID-19 (dated by TCRdb to the early 2020s). Some background on the complete study: The collaborator samples originated in the United States, Italy and Spain and spanned the acute and convalescent phases of COVID-19. Nearly every sample came with metadata listing a de-identified subject ID, COVID-19 status, age in years and sex. A freely available public database, intended as a resource for researchers studying the immune response to SARS-CoV-2, is where the repertoires were released. Where available, HLA class I and class II types were taken from metadata supplied by the sample provider and were not determined by assay-based typing. The prospective study material was composed of cDNA or gDNA derived from T cells, B-cell-depleted T cells, or PBMCs. Samples were obtained from the ongoing ImmuneRACE study (first 160 participants) and from 1,254 subjects provided by 6 global collaborators. Deeply sampled blood TCRbeta repertoires from subjects exposed to, actively infected with, or recovered from COVID-19 were included in the dataset.

For this clone: Its cognate antigen has yet to be identified. The input lacks base qualities; no much larger clone sits a single base away. Other DNA sequences of this sample code for an identical CDR3.

At one collaborating source in Seattle, patients were enrolled during active infection and were followed longitudinally through the course of disease. Each collaborating institution followed its own protocols to collect whole blood in K2EDTA tubes. For TCRbeta analysis, collaborators shipped samples as frozen whole blood, isolated PBMCs, or DNA extracted from either of those sample types. TCRbeta CDR3 regions were amplified from genomic DNA using the immunoSEQ Assay, a bias-controlled multiplex PCR. The paper's processing steps were these. The number of nucleated cells in each sample was estimated from the amplification of reference gene primers within the assay. Sequence reads were collapsed and filtered to measure the absolute abundance of every unique TCRbeta CDR3 rearrangement. For each sample, productive Simpson clonality was calculated as the square root of Simpson's diversity index over productive rearrangements. In its TCRdb copy, this immuneACCESS table keeps in-frame sequences only and misses some clones. Where compared with another copy, unresolved V genes explain less than half of these, and the others have no known cause. The DNA gave D and trimming, while V, J and clone size come from that table. The sample table lists 200,000 or so clones, 92% of them with a count of one. Jointly, the top ten make up 0.82% of the sample.

For CDR1 and CDR2, the germline V gene (reference sequence) lists DFQATT and SNEGSKA. Trimming costs V 3 bases and J 6 bases, and their ends lie 12 bases apart. The CDR3 measures 13 amino acids from cysteine to phenylalanine. Only the CDR3 DNA is retained, 39 bases long and in frame from the first base. Results and caveats for the whole study, not just this receptor: The quantity of clinical and demographic metadata differed by source and by participant and was supplied without curation.

This sequence was found in a man between 60 and 70 years old with COVID-19, enrolled during active disease. What was sequenced was peripheral blood. The chain employs TRBV20-1 and TRBJ1-5, with a tentative D gene TRBD1 over 5 matching bases. The CDR3 is CSASLGVGQPQHF. The sequence in DNA is TGCAGTGCTAGTTTAGGGGTTGGTCAGCCCCAGCATTTT.